This T cell receptor beta chain stems from a study of T cells in Graves' hyperthyroidism and ophthalmopathy. This clonotype was found many times. RNA transcripts provided the source from which TCR beta CDR3 regions were amplified. TCR CDR3 underwent first-round RT-PCR with the HTBI primer set. TCRdb independently ran MiXCR on the multiplex PCR reads; one entry per CDR3 protein. This sample has hundreds of thousands of distinct CDR3 sequences; around 24% occur once, and the top ten carry around 10%. The source of the PBMCs was less than 12 ml of fresh peripheral blood. The sample taken for sequencing was blood. This TCR derives from a woman between 25 and 40 years old with Graves' ophthalmopathy.

The CDR3, as DNA: TGTGCCACCAGTGATGGGGGACAGGGATGGGACGAGCAGTACTTC. As protein: CATSDGGQGWDEQYF. V is TRBV24-1 and J is TRBJ2-7, with 9 positions matching TRBD1. The J segment lost 5 bases and the V segment lost 3 bases, leaving 7 bases of the junction unmatched. CDR1 and CDR2 (germline): KGHDR, SFDVKD. The CDR3 contains 15 residues.